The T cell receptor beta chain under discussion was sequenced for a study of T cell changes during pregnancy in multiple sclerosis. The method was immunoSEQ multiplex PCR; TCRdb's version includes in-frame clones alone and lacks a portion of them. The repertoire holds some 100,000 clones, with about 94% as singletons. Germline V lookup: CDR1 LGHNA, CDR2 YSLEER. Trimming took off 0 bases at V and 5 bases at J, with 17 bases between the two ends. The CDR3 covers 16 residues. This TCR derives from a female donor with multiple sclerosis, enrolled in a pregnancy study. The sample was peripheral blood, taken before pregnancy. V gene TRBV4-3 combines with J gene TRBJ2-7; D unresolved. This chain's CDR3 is CASSQDSLVAAHEQYF. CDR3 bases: TGCGCCAGCAGCCAAGATAGCCTGGTCGCAGCGCACGAGCAGTACTTC.